Following are 28 T cell receptor beta chains from one sample sequenced in a study of PD-L1 blockade in urothelial cancer. Libraries were prepared by immunoSEQ multiplex PCR; TCRdb keeps only in-frame clonotypes and omits some of them. This sample has 120,000 or so clones, with around 88% found just once. Time point: peripheral blood 6 weeks after treatment start. Source: PBMCs, taken around atezolizumab (anti-PD-L1) treatment. These receptors were collected from a man aged 50 to 60 with urothelial cancer.

The genes are TRBV25-1 and TRBJ1-3, with 7 bases identical to TRBD1. The germline gives CDR1 MGHDK, CDR2 SYGVNS. The length of the CDR3 is 16 residues. The V and J ends lost 3 bases and 2 bases, in that order; junction bases with no gene match: 7. CDR3 amino acids: CASSDIRGTPGNTIYF. The CDR3 bases are TGTGCCAGCAGTGATATCAGGGGGACGCCTGGAAACACCATATATTTT.

The chain links TRBV28 to TRBJ1-3; 10 nucleotides line up with TRBD1. This CDR3 has 14 residues. Germline V CDR1 and CDR2: MDHEN, SYDVKM. Trimming at V came to 6 bases and at J to 7 bases, leaving 6 bases not matched to a gene. CDR3 residues: CASRGGQGRNTIYF. CDR3 nucleotide sequence: TGTGCCAGCAGGGGGGGACAGGGGAGGAACACCATATATTTT.

The V gene is TRBV6-1, the J gene TRBJ2-7; 7 bases match TRBD1. V shed 1 base, J shed 0 bases, and the junction held 0 bases outside the gene matches. This CDR3 has 14 amino acids. CDR1 is MNHNS and CDR2 is SASEGT in the germline V gene. The CDR3 DNA reads TGTGCCAGCAGTGAAGGGGACAGCTCCTACGAGCAGTACTTC. It is translated as CASSEGDSSYEQYF.

The rearrangement uses TRBV28 and TRBJ1-5; 7 bases are a match to TRBD1. The CDR3 sequence is 14 residues long. The ends lost 6 bases at V and 7 bases at J; junction bases unmatched: 9. Looked up from germline, CDR1 is MDHEN and CDR2 is SYDVKM. CDR3 sequence (DNA): TGTGCCAGCAGCTACCCTTCGACAGGGCAGCCCCAGCATTTT. Its protein product is CASSYPSTGQPQHF.

This chain connects TRBV7-2 to TRBJ2-1; 7 nucleotides agree with TRBD2. Looked up from germline, CDR1 is SGHTA and CDR2 is FQGNSA. This CDR3 contains 16 residues. The J segment lost 1 base and the V segment lost 2 bases, leaving 5 bases of the junction unmatched. CDR3 nucleotide sequence: TGTGCCAGCAGCTTATGGGCGGGAGAATCCTACAATGAGCAGTTCTTC. It encodes CASSLWAGESYNEQFF.

The chain uses TRBV4-1 and TRBJ2-7; 9 nucleotides align to TRBD2. Germline-derived CDR1 and CDR2 are MGHRA and YSYEKL. The V segment lost 1 base and the J segment 2 bases; nucleotides outside the gene matches: 3. The CDR3 consists of 15 residues. DNA for the CDR3: TGCGCCAGCAGCCAAGCGGCTAGCGGGACCTACGAGCAGTACTTC. This translates into CASSQAASGTYEQYF.

The genes are TRBV5-1 and TRBJ2-3; D is perhaps TRBD1 (6 bases). V lost 4 bases to trimming and J lost 3 bases, with 15 bases between them. This CDR3 region has 15 residues. Looked up from germline, CDR1 is SGHRS and CDR2 is YFSETQ. The DNA for the CDR3 is TGCGCCAGCAGCAAGAAGGGGGTCTTGACAGATACGCAGTATTTT. Its protein is CASSKKGVLTDTQYF.

This clone was picked up one time. The chain joins TRBV28 to TRBJ2-5, with D perhaps TRBD1 (6 bases). V was shortened by 4 bases and J by 5 bases, with 14 bases between the two germline ends. Germline CDR1 reads MDHEN; CDR2 reads SYDVKM. The CDR3 has 14 amino acids. The CDR3 region has the DNA TGTGCCAGCAGTTACTACAGGGTAACCGAGACCCAGTACTTC. It is translated as CASSYYRVTETQYF.

This clone has more than one count but fewer than ten. The rearrangement links TRBV21-1 to TRBJ1-2; the table assigns TRBD1, which was not confirmed against the DNA. TRBV21-1 is an annotated pseudogene. This CDR3 comprises 14 residues. The CDR3 spells CASSKKSTGHGYTF. The CDR3 DNA reads as TGTGCCAGCAGCAAAAAATCGACAGGGCATGGCTACACCTTC.

The chain has TRBV6-1 and TRBJ1-5; D is unresolved. The V end was cut by 4 bases, the J end by 1 base, with 8 bases between. The CDR3 consists of 14 residues. The germline gives CDR1 MNHNS, CDR2 SASEGT. The CDR3 region is CASSVFLSNQPQHF. For the CDR3, the DNA is TGTGCCAGCAGTGTGTTTCTGAGCAATCAGCCCCAGCATTTT.

This clone appeared a single time. The genes are TRBV27 and TRBJ1-5; D is unresolved. Germline V gene lookup returns CDR1 MNHEY and CDR2 SMNVEV (reference sequence). Trimming cost V 8 bases and J 4 bases, with 12 bases left between them. CDR3 size: 13 residues. The CDR3 protein is CASGGTANQPQHF. CDR3 bases: TGTGCCAGCGGTGGTACAGCTAATCAGCCCCAGCATTTT.

The chain combines TRBV5-1 with TRBJ2-7; 11 bases match TRBD2. The length of the CDR3 is 18 residues. Germline V CDR1 and CDR2: SGHRS, YFSETQ. V gave up 0 bases and J gave up 0 bases; unmatched junction bases: 8. As DNA, the CDR3 is TGCGCCAGCAGCTTGGAGGGACTAGCGGAGAGGAGCTCCTACGAGCAGTACTTC. Translation: CASSLEGLAERSSYEQYF.

The chain recombines TRBV5-1 with TRBJ2-7; 9 bases fit TRBD2. The V gene's germline CDR1 is SGHRS and CDR2 YFSETQ. CDR3 size: 13 residues. The V and J ends lost 7 bases and 9 bases, in that order; junction bases with no gene match: 11. Here the CDR3 DNA reads TGCGCCAGCGCGAGACTAGCGGCCGCGTGGCAGTACTTC. It is translated as CASARLAAAWQYF.

The rearrangement uses TRBV29-1 and TRBJ1-2; 8 bases map to TRBD1. J was trimmed by 5 bases and V by 3 bases; bases with no gene match: 5. The CDR3 consists of 13 residues. CDR1 is SQVTM and CDR2 is ANQGSEA in the germline V gene. CDR3 sequence (DNA): TGCAGCGTTGAGGGACAGGCCCTTTATGGCTACACCTTC. As protein: CSVEGQALYGYTF.

The J gene is TRBJ2-1, the V gene TRBV28; no firm D call. Trimming removed 6 bases from V and 5 bases from J, with 11 bases in between. Germline CDR1 and CDR2: MDHEN and SYDVKM. The CDR3 has 13 residues. CDR3 protein: CASRQRANNEQFF. The CDR3 coding sequence is TGTGCCAGCAGACAGAGAGCTAACAATGAGCAGTTCTTC.

The J gene is TRBJ2-1, the V gene TRBV14, with TRBD1 as a possible D gene (7 bases). This CDR3 spans 13 amino acids. The V end lost 6 bases, the J end lost 7 bases, and 13 bases lay between the germline ends. The V gene's germline CDR1 is SGHDN and CDR2 FVKESK. The CDR3, as DNA: TGTGCCAGCAGACGTCCAGGGGGGAATGAGCAGTTCTTC. Protein product: CASRRPGGNEQFF.

The gene calls are TRBV5-1 and TRBJ2-1, with 8 bases that match TRBD1. This CDR3 spans 16 amino acids. With V trimmed by 3 bases and J by 0 bases, 5 bases remained unmatched. Germline lookup yields CDR1 SGHRS and CDR2 YFSETQ. The CDR3 sequence: CASSSDRASSYNEQFF. CDR3 coding DNA: TGCGCCAGCAGCTCGGACAGGGCCTCCTCCTACAATGAGCAGTTCTTC.

The chain has TRBV10-1 and TRBJ1-3; the match to TRBD2 covers 11 bases. The end of the DNA aligns better with TRBJ2-2, so the J call may be wrong. The length of the CDR3 is 17 residues. Germline V gives CDR1 WNHNN, CDR2 SYGVQD (reference sequence). This CDR3 reads CASSDPTSGINTGELFF. The CDR3 bases are TGCGCCAGCAGTGACCCGACTAGCGGGATCAACACCGGGGAGCTGTTTTTT.

The chain links TRBV6-4 to TRBJ1-1, with D hard to call. V lost 0 bases and J 1 base, leaving 3 bases between the germline ends. Germline V gene lookup returns CDR1 MRHNA and CDR2 SNTAGT. This CDR3 region has 13 residues. The CDR3 loop reads CASSDSQNTEAFF. In DNA form, the CDR3 reads TGTGCCAGCAGTGACTCCCAGAACACTGAAGCTTTCTTT.

The V and J genes are TRBV27 and TRBJ2-7; tentatively, D is TRBD2 (6 bases). Trimming took 10 bases from V and 3 from J, leaving 13 bases between them. CDR3 length: 12 amino acids. CDR1 is MNHEY and CDR2 is SMNVEV in the germline V gene (reference sequence). The DNA of the CDR3 is TGTGCCAAAGGGCGGGAACTCTACGAGCAGTACTTC. Amino acid sequence: CAKGRELYEQYF.

The rearrangement joins TRBV19 to TRBJ2-7; 7 bases align to TRBD1. Trimming removed 4 bases from V and 3 bases from J; junction bases left unmatched: 12. Germline CDR1 reads LNHDA; CDR2 reads SQIVND (reference sequence). The CDR3 has 16 residues. The CDR3 spells CASSSIPGQSGYEQYF. The CDR3 DNA reads TGTGCCAGTAGTAGCATACCGGGACAGTCGGGCTACGAGCAGTACTTC.

This rearrangement joins TRBV28 to TRBJ1-4, with 7 bases that match TRBD1. The CDR3 is made up of 12 amino acids. The germline CDR1 and CDR2 sequences are MDHEN and SYDVKM. The DNA of the CDR3 is TGTGTCACAGGGGTCTTTAATGAAAAACTGTTTTTT. It translates to CVTGVFNEKLFF.

This sequence joins TRBV23-1 and TRBJ2-1, with a possible D match to TRBD2 (6 bases). TRBV23-1 is marked as an open reading frame, function uncertain. V was clipped by 0 bases and J by 7 bases, with 25 bases between them. The CDR3 consists of 19 residues. The CDR3 is CASSQSVEGVGGSRNEQFF. The CDR3 DNA sequence: TGCGCCAGCAGTCAATCGGTCGAGGGCGTGGGGGGATCTAGGAATGAGCAGTTCTTC.

The genes are TRBV29-1 and TRBJ2-7; TRBD1 matches 8 bases. V lost 5 bases to trimming and J lost 4 bases; unmatched junction nucleotides: 7. This CDR3 is built from 13 residues. Germline lookup yields CDR1 SQVTM and CDR2 ANQGSEA. Written as DNA, the CDR3 is TGCAGCGTTCGCGGACAGGGAGGATACGAGCAGTACTTC. This gives the protein CSVRGQGGYEQYF.

The rearrangement uses TRBV5-3 and TRBJ1-5; 7 bases are a match to TRBD1. TRBV5-3 qualifies as an ORF whose function is uncertain. V dropped 4 bases and J dropped 6; count of bases not matched to a gene: 7. The CDR3 sequence is 14 residues long. As DNA, the CDR3 is TGTGCCAGAAGCCCCGATGACAGGGTTCAGCCCCAGCATTTT. As protein: CARSPDDRVQPQHF.

The rearrangement links TRBV5-1 to TRBJ1-2; no reliable D call. The V end was cut by 4 bases, the J end by 4 bases, with 17 bases between. This CDR3 has 15 residues. Germline CDR1 is SGHRS and CDR2 is YFSETQ. CDR3 amino acids: CASSPGRGSSYGYTF. The DNA of the CDR3 is TGCGCCAGCAGCCCCGGGCGAGGGAGCTCCTATGGCTACACCTTC. Complete variable domain (other parts from reference TRBV5-1 and TRBJ1-2): KAGVTQTPRYLIKTRGQQVTLSCSPISGHRSVSWYQQTPGQGLQFLFEYFSETQRNKGNFPGRFSGRQFSNSRSEMNVSTLELGDSALYLCASSPGRGSSYGYTFGSGTRLTVV.

This clone has just one count. The chain recombines TRBV28 with TRBJ1-1; D is uncertain. Germline V gene lookup returns CDR1 MDHEN and CDR2 SYDVKM. The CDR3 covers 13 residues. Trimming shortened V by 8 bases and J by 0 bases, and 10 bases separated the two germline ends. The CDR3 DNA reads as TGTGCCAGCCACGGGTGGATGAACACTGAAGCTTTCTTT. Translating it yields CASHGWMNTEAFF.

The chain links TRBV11-3 to TRBJ1-3; 9 bases map to TRBD1. With V trimmed by 5 bases and J by 4 bases, 6 bases remained unmatched. The CDR3 sequence is 15 residues long. Germline-derived CDR1 and CDR2 are SGHNT and YENEEA. The CDR3 here is CASSGGTGKGNTIYF. Written as DNA, the CDR3 is TGTGCCAGCAGCGGCGGGACAGGGAAGGGAAACACCATATATTTT.